This is a list of T cell receptor beta chains from one sample in a study of T cells expressing NK-cell markers. TCRdb reworked the 5' RACE reads into one entry per CDR3 protein, no DNA. This sample contains about half a million distinct CDR3 sequences. Specimen: blood T cells: a sorted CD56 or NKG2C T cell subset, CD4+ or CD8+ T cells, or bulk PBMC T cells (not recorded which). The receptor set was obtained from a woman between 50 and 59 years old in good health. Both conserved end residues are part of each CDR3.

j_gene | v_gene | CDR3aa
TRBJ2-1 | TRBV29-1 | CSGRAPEHNEQFF
TRBJ2-2 | TRBV7-6 | CASSSLGPNTGELFF
TRBJ1-5 | TRBV5-1 | CATSLTGTGDGQPQHF
TRBJ2-4 | TRBV29-1 | CSVEAGGGFRQYF
TRBJ2-2 | TRBV6-2/TRBV6-3 | CASSYYAGGNVGELFF
TRBJ2-4 | TRBV21-1 | CASSMEQGIAKNIQYF
TRBJ2-7 | TRBV3-1 | CASSPIRGRVYEQYF
TRBJ1-1 | TRBV10-3 | CAISYQNEAFF
TRBJ2-1 | TRBV2 | CASSDLRGRGHEQFF
TRBJ2-1 | TRBV20-1 | CSARGVYNEQFF
TRBJ2-1 | TRBV5-1 | CASSSHTSGSLNEQFF
TRBJ2-3 | TRBV6-5 | CASSYSTSGRTQYF
TRBJ2-7 | TRBV12-3/TRBV12-4 | CASSQIFSEQYF
TRBJ1-2 | TRBV6-2/TRBV6-3 | CASREPYGYTF
TRBJ2-5 | TRBV20-1 | CSARDLTGAGETQYF
TRBJ2-1 | TRBV7-3 | CASSSRQGFNEQFF
TRBJ2-5 | TRBV7-9 | CASSSVTGTQETQYF
TRBJ2-7 | TRBV5-1 | CASSSVSGSEQYF
TRBJ2-7 | TRBV29-1 | CSVDLGQGLREQYF
TRBJ2-5 | TRBV5-1 | CASSPRDGSSETQYF
TRBJ1-3 | TRBV5-1 | CASSQVDSHSGNTIYF
TRBJ2-6 | TRBV12-3/TRBV12-4 | CASSLDGGGSGANVLTF
TRBJ1-2 | TRBV5-1 | CASSYSGGARGYTF
TRBJ2-5 | TRBV2 | CASSGGPAETQYF
TRBJ2-6 | TRBV5-1 | CASSPGGGAYSGANVLTF
TRBJ2-3 | TRBV7-6 | CASSATGTGLTDTQYF
TRBJ1-5 | TRBV29-1 | CSVLDSNQPQHF
TRBJ2-5 | TRBV6-6 | CATLMRYQETQYF
TRBJ2-1 | TRBV28 | CASIVAGGGNEQFF
TRBJ2-1 | TRBV24-1 | CATSDPGGGARGYEQFF
TRBJ2-7 | TRBV5-5 | CASSLRAGEYF
TRBJ1-3 | TRBV29-1 | CSVEFPAGNTIYF
TRBJ2-3 | TRBV9 | CASSGLREDTQYF
TRBJ2-1 | TRBV5-1 | CASSLGPGQGNNEQFF
TRBJ2-1 | TRBV3-1 | CASSQEPPRDYNEQFF
TRBJ2-1 | TRBV27 | CASRASPSSYNEQFF
TRBJ2-1 | TRBV5-1 | CASSVEATHSYNEQFF
TRBJ1-1 | TRBV12-3/TRBV12-4 | CASSHKRLRTEAFF